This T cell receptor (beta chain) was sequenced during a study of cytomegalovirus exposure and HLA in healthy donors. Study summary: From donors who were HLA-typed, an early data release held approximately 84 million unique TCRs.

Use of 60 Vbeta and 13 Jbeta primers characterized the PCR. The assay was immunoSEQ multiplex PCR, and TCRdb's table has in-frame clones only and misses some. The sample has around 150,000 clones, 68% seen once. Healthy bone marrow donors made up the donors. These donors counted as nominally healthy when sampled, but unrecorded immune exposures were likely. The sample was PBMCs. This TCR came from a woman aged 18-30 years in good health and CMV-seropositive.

CDR3 residues: CASSDHPGQGVREQYF. The CDR3, as DNA: TGCGCCAGCAGTGATCATCCCGGACAGGGGGTGCGGGAGCAGTACTTC. The chain recombines TRBV10-1 with TRBJ2-7; TRBD1 agrees at 10 bases. This CDR3 comprises 16 residues. The V segment lost 3 bases and the J segment 7 bases; nucleotides outside the gene matches: 12. CDR1 and CDR2 from the germline V gene are WNHNN and SYGVQD (reference sequence).